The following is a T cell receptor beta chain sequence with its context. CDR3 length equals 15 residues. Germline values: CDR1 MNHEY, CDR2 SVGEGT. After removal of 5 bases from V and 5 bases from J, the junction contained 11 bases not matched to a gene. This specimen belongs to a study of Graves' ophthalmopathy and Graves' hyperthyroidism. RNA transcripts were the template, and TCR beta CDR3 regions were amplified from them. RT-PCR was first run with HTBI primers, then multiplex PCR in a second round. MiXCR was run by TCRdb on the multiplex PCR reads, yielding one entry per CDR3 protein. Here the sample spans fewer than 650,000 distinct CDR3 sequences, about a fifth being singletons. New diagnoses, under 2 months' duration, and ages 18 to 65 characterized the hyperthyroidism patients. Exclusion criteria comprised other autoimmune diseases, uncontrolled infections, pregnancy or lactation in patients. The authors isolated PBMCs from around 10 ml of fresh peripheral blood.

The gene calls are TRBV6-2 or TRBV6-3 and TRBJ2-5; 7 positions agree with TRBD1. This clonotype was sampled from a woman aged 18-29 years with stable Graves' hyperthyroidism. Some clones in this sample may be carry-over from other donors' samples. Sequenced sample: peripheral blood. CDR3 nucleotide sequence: TGTGCCAGCAGTCAGTCCCCCAGGGGGTCTGAGACCCAGTACTTC. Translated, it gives CASSQSPRGSETQYF.